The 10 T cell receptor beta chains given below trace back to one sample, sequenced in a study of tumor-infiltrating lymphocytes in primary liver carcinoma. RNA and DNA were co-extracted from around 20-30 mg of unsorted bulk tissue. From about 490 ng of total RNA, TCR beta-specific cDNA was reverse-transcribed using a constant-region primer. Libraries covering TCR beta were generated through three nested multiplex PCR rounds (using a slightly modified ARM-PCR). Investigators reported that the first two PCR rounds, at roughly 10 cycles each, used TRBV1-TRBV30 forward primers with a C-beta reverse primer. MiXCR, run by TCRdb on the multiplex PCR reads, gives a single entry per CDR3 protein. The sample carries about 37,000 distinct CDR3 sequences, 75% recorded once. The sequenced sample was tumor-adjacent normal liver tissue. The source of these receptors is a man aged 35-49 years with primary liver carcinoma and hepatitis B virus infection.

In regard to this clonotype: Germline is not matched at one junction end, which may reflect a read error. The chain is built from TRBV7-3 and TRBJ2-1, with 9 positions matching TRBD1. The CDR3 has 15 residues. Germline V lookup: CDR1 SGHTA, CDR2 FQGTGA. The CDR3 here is CASSPGTGSGIEQFF. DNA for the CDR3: TGTGCCAGCAGCCCAGGGACAGGGAGTGGGATTGAGCAGTTCTTT.

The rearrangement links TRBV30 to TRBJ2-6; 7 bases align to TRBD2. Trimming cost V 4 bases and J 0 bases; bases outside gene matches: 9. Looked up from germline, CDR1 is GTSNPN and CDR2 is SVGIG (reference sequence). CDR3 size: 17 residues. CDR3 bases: TGTGCCTGGACGGGACTAACGGGGGTCTCTGGGGCCAACGTCCTGACTTTC. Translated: CAWTGLTGVSGANVLTF.

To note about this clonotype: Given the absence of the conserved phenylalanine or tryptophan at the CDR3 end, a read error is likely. CDR3 region: CSLSVGQGAYEQYS. DNA of the CDR3: TGCAGCCTGTCCGTGGGACAGGGAGCCTACGAGCAGTACTCC. The V gene is TRBV29-1, the J gene TRBJ2-7; 9 bases line up with TRBD1. CDR1 and CDR2 (germline): SQVTM, ANQGSEA. The CDR3 loop spans 14 amino acids. V gave up 8 bases and J gave up 2 bases; unmatched junction bases: 10.

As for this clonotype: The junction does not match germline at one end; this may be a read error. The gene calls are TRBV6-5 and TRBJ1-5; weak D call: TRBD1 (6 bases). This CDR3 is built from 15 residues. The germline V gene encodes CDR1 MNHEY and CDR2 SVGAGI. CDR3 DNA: TGTGACAGCAGAACCCACAGGGAGGGCAATCAGCCCCAGCATTTT. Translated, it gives CDSRTHREGNQPQHF.

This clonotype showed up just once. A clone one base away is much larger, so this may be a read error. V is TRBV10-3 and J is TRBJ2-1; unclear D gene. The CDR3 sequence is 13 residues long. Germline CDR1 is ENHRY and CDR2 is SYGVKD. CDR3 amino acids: CAISRIGDNEEFF. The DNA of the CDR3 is TGTGCCATCAGCCGAATAGGAGACAATGAGGAGTTCTTC.

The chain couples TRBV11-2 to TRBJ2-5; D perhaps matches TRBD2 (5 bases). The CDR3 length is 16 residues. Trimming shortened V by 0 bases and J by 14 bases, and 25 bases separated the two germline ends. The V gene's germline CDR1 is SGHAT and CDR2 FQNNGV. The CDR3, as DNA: TGTGCCAGCAGCTTAGAGTCCGGGATGTTGATGGAGACACAATACTTC. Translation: CASSLESGMLMETQYF.

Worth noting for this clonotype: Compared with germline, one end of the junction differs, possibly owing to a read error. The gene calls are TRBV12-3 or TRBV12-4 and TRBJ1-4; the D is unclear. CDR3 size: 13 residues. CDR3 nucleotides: TGTGCCAGCAGTTTATCTGGGTTGGAGAAACCGTTTTTT. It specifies CASSLSGLEKPFF.

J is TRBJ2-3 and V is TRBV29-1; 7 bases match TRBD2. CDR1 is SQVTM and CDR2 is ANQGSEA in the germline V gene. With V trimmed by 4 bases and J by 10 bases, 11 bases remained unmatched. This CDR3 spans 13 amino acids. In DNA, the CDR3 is TGCAGCGTTGGTGCGGGAGTGTACGATGCGCAGTATTTT. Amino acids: CSVGAGVYDAQYF.

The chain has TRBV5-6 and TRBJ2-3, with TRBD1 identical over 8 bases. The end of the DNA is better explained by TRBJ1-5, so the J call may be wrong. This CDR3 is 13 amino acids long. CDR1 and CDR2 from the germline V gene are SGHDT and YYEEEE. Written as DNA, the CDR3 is TGTGCCAGCAGCATCAGGGGGCCAGATACGCAGCATTTT. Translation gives CASSIRGPDTQHF.

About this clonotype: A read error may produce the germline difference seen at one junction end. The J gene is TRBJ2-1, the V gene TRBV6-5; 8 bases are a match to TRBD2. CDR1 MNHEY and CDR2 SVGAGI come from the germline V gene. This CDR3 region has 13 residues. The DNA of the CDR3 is TGCGCCAGTGGTAGCGGGATGGCCGGTGAGCAGTTCTTC. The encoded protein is CASGSGMAGEQFF.